These 8 T cell receptor beta chains share one sample of origin, sequenced in a study of blood T cell repertoires in COVID-19. Assay: immunoSEQ multiplex PCR; the TCRdb copy retains only in-frame clones and omits some. Counted here are 100,000 or so clones, 90% to 95% occurring once; the ten biggest clones make up roughly 17%. Sequencing input: peripheral blood. The receptors originated from a man aged 50 to 60 with acute or convalescent COVID-19.

V is TRBV25-1 and J is TRBJ1-2; D is ambiguous. The germline CDR1 and CDR2 sequences are MGHDK and SYGVNS. The CDR3 totals 11 residues. V lost 3 bases and J lost 8, with 7 bases in between. The CDR3, as DNA: TGTGCCAGCAGTGATCTCCCCGGCTACACCTTC. This sequence encodes CASSDLPGYTF.

The chain uses TRBV9 and TRBJ2-7; D may be TRBD2 (6 bases). Trimming took off 4 bases at V and 5 bases at J, with 13 bases between the two ends. This CDR3 has 13 amino acids. From germline, CDR1 is SGDLS and CDR2 YYNGEE. The CDR3 spells CASSPRDFNEQYF. The CDR3, as DNA: TGTGCCAGCAGCCCCCGGGACTTCAACGAGCAGTACTTC.

This clone was picked up one time. V and J are TRBV14 and TRBJ1-4, with TRBD1 matching over 7 bases. The germline gives CDR1 SGHDN, CDR2 FVKESK. This CDR3 spans 15 amino acids. Trimming removed 0 bases from V and 5 bases from J; junction bases left unmatched: 3. The chain's CDR3 is CASSQETGRNEKLFF. CDR3 coding DNA: TGTGCCAGCAGCCAAGAGACAGGGCGGAATGAAAAACTGTTTTTT.

This clone came up once. V gene TRBV27 combines with J gene TRBJ1-4; the match to TRBD1 covers 9 bases. CDR1 is MNHEY, CDR2 SMNVEV, per germline (reference sequence). The CDR3 consists of 16 residues. After removal of 5 bases from V and 3 bases from J, the junction contained 7 bases not matched to a gene. CDR3 in amino acids: CASSTFTGGPNEKLFF. In nucleotides, the CDR3 is TGTGCCAGCAGTACTTTTACAGGGGGCCCTAATGAAAAACTGTTTTTT. Variable domain in full (rest from reference TRBV27 and TRBJ1-4): EAQVTQNPRYLITVTGKKLTVTCSQNMNHEYMSWYRQDPGLGLRQIYYSMNVEVTDKGDVPEGYKVSRKEKRNFPLILESPSPNQTSLYFCASSTFTGGPNEKLFFGSGTQLSVL.

The chain is built from TRBV19 and TRBJ1-3, with D unresolved. CDR1 and CDR2 (germline): LNHDA, SQIVND (reference sequence). Trimming took off 6 bases at V and 4 bases at J, with 13 bases between the two ends. The CDR3 runs to 14 residues. CDR3 sequence: CASRDWLAGNTIYF. The CDR3, as DNA: TGTGCCAGTAGAGACTGGTTAGCAGGAAACACCATATATTTT.

The chain carries TRBV7-2 and TRBJ2-5, with TRBD1 identical over 9 bases. V lost 5 bases, J lost 4 bases, and 11 bases stayed unmatched. The CDR3 runs to 16 residues. Germline CDR1 SGHTA, CDR2 FQGNSA. The CDR3 DNA reads TGTGCCAGCAGCCCCCGACAGGGGGTGGGTTTAGAGACCCAGTACTTC. Translated, it gives CASSPRQGVGLETQYF.

This chain uses TRBV9 with TRBJ2-5; possible D gene TRBD2, 5 bases. V lost 3 bases, J lost 0 bases, and 9 bases lay in between. The CDR3 loop spans 14 amino acids. Germline loops: CDR1 SGDLS, CDR2 YYNGEE. The CDR3 here is CASSDSGDQETQYF. For the CDR3, the DNA is TGTGCCAGCAGCGACTCCGGGGACCAAGAGACCCAGTACTTC.

This clone was detected once. V and J are TRBV4-2 and TRBJ2-3, with 11 bases lining up with TRBD2. Germline CDR1 is LGHNA and CDR2 is YNFKEQ. The junction had 11 bases not matched to a gene; V was cut back by 1 base and J by 8 bases. The CDR3 has 17 amino acids. The CDR3: CASSQGLAGGPGGTQYF. CDR3 bases: TGTGCCAGCAGCCAAGGGTTAGCGGGGGGGCCGGGGGGTACGCAGTATTTT.